A selection of T cell receptor beta chains follows, all from one sample in a study of metastatic and nonmetastatic thyroid tumors. Using MiXCR, TCRdb reanalyzed the PCR reads. The data hold 16,000 or so clones, with roughly 26% observed a single time. The specimen sequenced was tumor tissue. Receptor source: a male donor with papillary thyroid cancer or a benign thyroid nodule (not recorded which). Some clones in this sample may be carry-over from other donors' samples. The CDR3 runs from the conserved cysteine through the conserved F or W. D genes are given only for firm matches. The size of a clone is reported for some rows only, either as once, few or many, or as a class for expanded clones.

j_gene: TRBJ2-7; v_gene: TRBV19; d_gene: .; abundance: many; CDR3nt: TGTGCCAGTAGTATTTGGGGCCACGAGCAGTACTTC; CDR3aa: CASSIWGHEQYF
j_gene: TRBJ1-1; v_gene: TRBV19; d_gene: .; abundance: medium-sized; CDR3nt: TGTGCCAGTAGTATAGTAGGCTGGGGCACTGAAGCTTTCTTT; CDR3aa: CASSIVGWGTEAFF
j_gene: TRBJ1-2; v_gene: TRBV5-1; d_gene: TRBD1; abundance: medium-sized; CDR3nt: TGCGCCAGCAGCTCCCGGGACAGGGTTTATGGCTACACCTTC; CDR3aa: CASSSRDRVYGYTF
j_gene: TRBJ2-1; v_gene: TRBV20-1; d_gene: .; abundance: many; CDR3nt: TGCAGTGCTAGCCCCCCGGGGGGAGGAGGGGACATGAGAGTGCAGTTCTTC; CDR3aa: CSASPPGGGGDMRVQFF
j_gene: TRBJ2-7; v_gene: TRBV18; d_gene: .; abundance: .; CDR3nt: TGTGCCAGCTCACCGGGGCCTTTTACTTACGAGCAGTACTTC; CDR3aa: CASSPGPFTYEQYF
j_gene: TRBJ2-7; v_gene: TRBV7-8; d_gene: TRBD1; abundance: .; CDR3nt: TGTGCCAGCTCCTACCTGGACAGGGGTTACGAGCAGTACTTC; CDR3aa: CASSYLDRGYEQYF
j_gene: TRBJ1-6; v_gene: TRBV7-6; d_gene: .; abundance: .; CDR3nt: TGTGCCAGCAGCTTAGATCTTAAGTCGGTGGATTCACCCCTCCACTTT; CDR3aa: CASSLDLKSVDSPLHF
j_gene: TRBJ1-3; v_gene: TRBV7-6; d_gene: .; abundance: medium-sized; CDR3nt: TGTGCCAGCAGCTTAGGTTTGGGCTCTGGAAACACCATATATTTT; CDR3aa: CASSLGLGSGNTIYF
j_gene: TRBJ2-7; v_gene: TRBV5-1; d_gene: .; abundance: .; CDR3nt: TGCGCCAGCAGCCCGAGATCCGGAGACGAGCAGTACTTC; CDR3aa: CASSPRSGDEQYF
j_gene: TRBJ1-6; v_gene: TRBV20-1; d_gene: .; abundance: medium-sized; CDR3nt: TGCAGTGCTAGAGCGGCGAATAATTCACCCCTCCACTTT; CDR3aa: CSARAANNSPLHF
j_gene: TRBJ2-7; v_gene: TRBV6-5; d_gene: .; abundance: medium-sized; CDR3nt: TGTGCCAGCAGTTATAGATTAGGGGGCTACGAGCAGTACTTC; CDR3aa: CASSYRLGGYEQYF
j_gene: TRBJ2-5; v_gene: TRBV28; d_gene: TRBD1; abundance: .; CDR3nt: TGTGCCCGAATTCAACAGGGGGCTGGAGTGACCCAGTACTTC; CDR3aa: CARIQQGAGVTQYF
j_gene: TRBJ1-1; v_gene: TRBV2; d_gene: TRBD1; abundance: .; CDR3nt: TGTGCCAGCAGTCAGCCCGCAGGGGGAACTGAAGCTTTCTTT; CDR3aa: CASSQPAGGTEAFF
j_gene: TRBJ1-3; v_gene: TRBV7-8; d_gene: .; abundance: many; CDR3nt: TGTGCCAGCAGCCCGGGGATGGGGGCTGGAAACACCATATATTTT; CDR3aa: CASSPGMGAGNTIYF
j_gene: TRBJ2-3; v_gene: TRBV12-3/TRBV12-4; d_gene: TRBD2; abundance: few; CDR3nt: TGTGCCAGCAGAAGCGGGGCGGCTGGTACGCATTATTTT; CDR3aa: CASRSGAAGTHYF
j_gene: TRBJ2-7; v_gene: TRBV19; d_gene: .; abundance: medium-sized; CDR3nt: TGTGCCAGTAGTATAGGAAGGGGTTACGAGCAGTACTTC; CDR3aa: CASSIGRGYEQYF
j_gene: TRBJ2-5; v_gene: TRBV11-1; d_gene: .; abundance: many; CDR3nt: TGTGCCAGCAGTGTTGGGGGGGCTCCTACACCACCTCGCGATACCCAGTACTTC; CDR3aa: CASSVGGAPTPPRDTQYF
j_gene: TRBJ1-5; v_gene: TRBV6-1; d_gene: .; abundance: .; CDR3nt: TGTGCCAGCAAGGAGACAGAAAATCAGCATTTT; CDR3aa: CASKETENQHF